These T cell receptor beta chains were read from a single sample in a study of cytomegalovirus exposure and HLA in healthy donors. Here immunoSEQ multiplex PCR was the method, and the copy in TCRdb shows in-frame clones only, minus some. The sample lists around 170,000 clones; 80% to 85% were seen once. The sequencing input was PBMCs. These receptors were taken from a woman younger than 30 in good health and CMV-seronegative. Both conserved end residues are part of each CDR3. D genes are given only for firm matches. The size entry is marked missing in some rows and otherwise reads once, few, many or a size class.

d_gene	v_gene	j_gene	abundance	CDR3aa	CDR3nt
NA	TRBV28	TRBJ1-5	once	CASSLSQKLRNQPQHF	TGTGCCAGCAGTTTAAGTCAGAAGTTGAGGAATCAGCCCCAGCATTTT
TRBD1	TRBV6-5	TRBJ1-2	NA	CASSSARDRGIGYTF	TGTGCCAGCAGTTCAGCTCGGGACAGGGGCATAGGCTACACCTTC
NA	TRBV19	TRBJ2-5	NA	CASRDRPEETQYF	TGTGCCAGTAGAGACAGACCTGAAGAGACCCAGTACTTC
NA	TRBV5-5	TRBJ1-2	NA	CASSPEGGYGYTF	TGTGCCAGCAGCCCGGAAGGGGGCTATGGCTACACCTTC
TRBD2	TRBV2	TRBJ2-4	once	CASSVQASGVKNIQYF	TGTGCCAGCAGTGTCCAGGCTAGCGGGGTAAAAAACATTCAGTACTTC
NA	TRBV6-5	TRBJ1-4	NA	CASSYSSTGANEKLFF	TGTGCCAGCAGTTACTCGAGCACGGGTGCTAATGAAAAACTGTTTTTT
NA	TRBV18	TRBJ2-7	NA	CASSLSGGLDYEQYF	TGTGCCAGCTCACTCTCCGGGGGACTGGACTACGAGCAGTACTTC
NA	TRBV5-8	TRBJ2-7	few	CASSDTGAWEQYF	TGTGCCAGCAGTGACACTGGGGCGTGGGAGCAGTACTTC
TRBD1	TRBV18	TRBJ1-3	NA	CASSTTPGQRNTIYF	TGTGCCAGCTCCACCACACCGGGACAGAGAAACACCATATATTTT
TRBD1	TRBV5-6	TRBJ1-1	NA	CASREGAGGTEAFF	TGTGCCAGCAGGGAGGGGGCTGGGGGCACTGAAGCTTTCTTT
TRBD2	TRBV30	TRBJ2-7	NA	CAYGRTSGGYEQYF	TGTGCCTACGGACGGACTAGCGGGGGTTACGAGCAGTACTTC
TRBD1	TRBV18	TRBJ1-2	NA	CASTWDRGYYGYTF	TGTGCCAGCACCTGGGACAGGGGGTACTATGGCTACACCTTC
NA	TRBV7-9	TRBJ1-3	NA	CSSSGTTSYTIYF	TGTTCCAGCAGCGGGACAACGAGTTACACCATATATTTT
TRBD1	TRBV4-1	TRBJ1-1	NA	CASAGDPGQATEAFF	TGCGCCAGCGCCGGGGATCCGGGACAGGCCACTGAAGCTTTCTTT
TRBD2	TRBV19	TRBJ2-5	NA	CASSIGTSGGLPAETQYF	TGTGCCAGTAGTATCGGGACTAGCGGGGGCCTCCCGGCGGAGACCCAGTACTTC
TRBD1	TRBV30	TRBJ1-1	NA	CAWNRQGHAKNTEAFF	TGTGCCTGGAATAGACAGGGCCACGCCAAGAACACTGAAGCTTTCTTT